A single sample gave rise to the 3 T cell receptor beta chains below, sequenced in a study of blood T cells in healthy people across ages. The second PCR ran roughly 6 to 11 cycles with a sample-barcoded 5' primer and J-beta primers. In TCRdb, the 5' RACE reads were re-called with MiXCR into one record per CDR3 protein. In the table there are roughly 640,000 distinct CDR3 sequences, 25% to 30% of which are singletons. What was sequenced was blood. The source of these receptors is a woman of 80 years or more in good health.

This clonotype has ten or more counts. The genes are TRBV12-5 and TRBJ2-3, with 7 nucleotides matching TRBD2. Trimming at V came to 2 bases and at J to 2 bases, leaving 4 bases not matched to a gene. This CDR3 spans 15 amino acids. CDR1 and CDR2 (germline): LGHNT, FRNRAP. The CDR3 nucleotides read TGTGCTAGTGGTTTGAGCGGGGACTACACAGATACGCAGTATTTT. Protein sequence: CASGLSGDYTDTQYF. The full variable domain, in which reference TRBV12-5 and TRBJ2-3 provide the parts outside the CDR3, is DARVTQTPRHKVTEMGQEVTMRCQPILGHNTVFWYRQTMMQGLELLAYFRNRAPLDDSGMPKDRFSAEMPDATLATLKIQPSEPRDSAVYFCASGLSGDYTDTQYFGPGTRLTVL.

As concerns this clonotype: It may be a read error: a sequence one base away is much more abundant. The chain links TRBV4-2 to TRBJ1-2; 8 bases map to TRBD1. The CDR3 is made up of 16 amino acids. CDR1 is LGHNA, CDR2 YNFKEQ, per germline. The CDR3 loop reads CVSSPVRDRTYYGYTF. The CDR3 coding sequence is TGTGTCAGCAGCCCTGTACGGGACAGGACCTACTATGGCTACACCTTC.

This clonotype has ten or more counts. V gene TRBV12-5 combines with J gene TRBJ2-5; D gene unclear. V lost 3 bases, J lost 5 bases, and 7 bases lay in between. The CDR3 has 12 amino acids. Germline CDR1 reads LGHNT; CDR2 reads FRNRAP. This chain's CDR3 is CASGLVPETQYF. The CDR3 DNA sequence: TGTGCTAGTGGTTTAGTTCCGGAGACCCAGTACTTC.